A selection of T cell receptor beta chains follows, all from one sample in a study of shared clonotypes between healthy human individuals. Assay: immunoSEQ multiplex PCR; the TCRdb copy retains only in-frame clones and omits some. The table has 1.4 million to 1.5 million clones, around 97% seen once. Sequences were obtained from naive CD4+ T cells sorted from blood. The receptors here all came from a man aged 30 to 45 in good health. CDR3s include the opening cysteine and the closing phenylalanine or tryptophan. The D gene is left open where the match is weak. Size tells how often a clone was seen (once, few, many) or the class of an expanded clone, and some rows leave it out.

CDR3aa	CDR3nt	d_gene	j_gene	len	v_gene	abundance
CASSSSTVYSNQPQHF	TGTGCCAGCAGTTCGTCGACGGTTTATAGCAATCAGCCCCAGCATTTT	-	TRBJ1-5	16	TRBV27	-
CASSSQVAGGSSSYEQYF	TGCGCCAGCAGCTCCCAAGTAGCGGGAGGATCAAGCTCCTACGAGCAGTACTTC	TRBD2	TRBJ2-7	18	TRBV5-1	-
CASSTDSYQPQHF	TGTGCCAGCAGCACAGACAGCTATCAGCCCCAGCATTTT	-	TRBJ1-5	13	TRBV5-8	-
CAWTPWQNTEAFF	TGTGCCTGGACGCCATGGCAGAACACTGAAGCTTTCTTT	-	TRBJ1-1	13	TRBV30	-
CASSWTGAGANVLTF	TGTGCCAGCAGTTGGACAGGGGCTGGGGCCAACGTCCTGACTTTC	TRBD1	TRBJ2-6	15	TRBV28	-
CASSLASGGFSYGYTF	TGTGCCAGCAGCTTGGCCTCAGGGGGCTTCAGCTATGGCTACACCTTC	TRBD1	TRBJ1-2	16	TRBV5-6	-
CASSRQGQTVHEQYF	TGTGCCAGCAGTCGACAGGGGCAAACAGTCCACGAGCAGTACTTC	TRBD1	TRBJ2-7	15	TRBV2	once
CASSQHGTSAQDTQYF	TGCGCCAGCAGCCAACACGGGACTAGCGCACAAGATACGCAGTATTTT	TRBD2	TRBJ2-3	16	TRBV4-3	-
CAISDGLGPQHF	TGTGCCATCAGTGACGGCCTAGGGCCCCAGCATTTT	-	TRBJ1-5	12	TRBV10-3	-
CASSNLGSNYGYTF	TGTGCCAGCAGTAACCTGGGGAGTAACTATGGCTACACCTTC	-	TRBJ1-2	14	TRBV28	-
CASSGIPGELFF	TGTGCCAGTAGTGGGATTCCCGGGGAGCTGTTTTTT	-	TRBJ2-2	12	TRBV19	-
CAWKLDSLAETQYF	TGTGCCTGGAAATTAGACAGTTTGGCAGAGACCCAGTACTTC	-	TRBJ2-5	14	TRBV30	-
CASSNRDRGPEGYTF	TGTGCCAGCAGTAACCGGGACAGGGGACCTGAGGGCTACACCTTC	TRBD1	TRBJ1-2	15	TRBV25-1	-
CASSGGLGNFGTQYF	TGTGCCAGCAGTGGGGGCCTAGGAAATTTCGGTACGCAGTATTTT	-	TRBJ2-3	15	TRBV25-1	-
CATTEGQGTDTQYF	TGTGCCACAACCGAGGGACAGGGCACAGATACGCAGTATTTT	TRBD1	TRBJ2-3	14	TRBV6-5	-
CASSSLKRSYNEQFF	TGTGCCAGCAGCTCCCTTAAAAGGTCCTACAATGAGCAGTTCTTC	-	TRBJ2-1	15	TRBV7-2	-
CASSPNPGPVGTEAFF	TGTGCCAGCAGCCCTAATCCGGGCCCTGTGGGCACTGAAGCTTTCTTT	-	TRBJ1-1	16	TRBV5-6	-
CASSLIRPGYGYTF	TGTGCCAGCAGTTTAATACGTCCGGGCTATGGCTACACCTTC	-	TRBJ1-2	14	TRBV28	-
CASSWGLAEIWSYEQYF	TGCGCCAGCAGCTGGGGACTAGCGGAGATTTGGAGCTACGAGCAGTACTTC	TRBD2	TRBJ2-7	17	TRBV5-1	-
CASSQDRATEAFF	TGTGCCAGCAGCCAGGACAGGGCTACTGAAGCTTTCTTT	TRBD1	TRBJ1-1	13	TRBV14	-
CASSPDRGGQPQHF	TGCGCCAGCAGCCCCGACAGGGGAGGTCAGCCCCAGCATTTT	TRBD1	TRBJ1-5	14	TRBV5-1	-
CASSQERGPNEKLFF	TGCGCCAGCAGCCAAGAAAGGGGACCTAATGAAAAACTGTTTTTT	-	TRBJ1-4	15	TRBV4-3	-
CASSPRLAQETQYF	TGTGCCAGCTCACCTCGACTAGCCCAAGAGACCCAGTACTTC	TRBD2	TRBJ2-5	14	TRBV18	-